This TCR beta chain was identified in a study of T-cell reconstitution after alpha-beta-depleted transplantation in children. V dropped 2 bases and J dropped 1 base, with 9 bases sitting between them. CDR1 DFQATT and CDR2 SNEGSKA come from the germline V gene (reference sequence). CDR3 length: 14 residues. Unique molecular identifiers featured in how the TCRbeta library was prepared. One entry per CDR3 protein results from TCRdb running MiXCR on the PCR reads. The sample carries approximately 1,000,000 distinct CDR3 sequences, under 30% recorded once. This chain links TRBV20-1 with TRBJ2-4; no clear D. The sample in question was PBMCs, mostly from graft donor cells, obtained 360 days after TCRalphabeta/CD19-depleted stem cell transplant. This TCR was recovered from a boy in the first two years of life who had a stem cell transplant for SCID, so the T cells may come from the graft donor. DNA for the CDR3: TGCAGTGCTAGAAAGGGCGCTGCCAAAAACATTCAGTACTTC. Its translation is CSARKGAAKNIQYF.